The 10 T cell receptor beta chains below all came from one sample that was sequenced in a study of cytomegalovirus exposure and HLA in healthy donors. Vbeta (60) and Jbeta (13) primers were used in the PCR. Profiled with immunoSEQ multiplex PCR; TCRdb holds only in-frame clones, not every one. This sample has around 150,000 clones, with about four fifths found just once. The sample comprised PBMCs. All receptors come from a man in his fifties or sixties in good health and CMV-seropositive.

V usage is TRBV28 and J usage is TRBJ2-5; 8 positions agree with TRBD1. The end of the DNA aligns better with TRBJ2-7, so the J call may be wrong. The CDR3 runs 14 residues. Germline V gene lookup returns CDR1 MDHEN and CDR2 SYDVKM. CDR3 bases: TGTGCCAGCAACCACAGGGGGAACAGCTACGAGCAGTACTTC. Protein product: CASNHRGNSYEQYF.

The table lists this clone with a count of one. This chain connects TRBV10-1 to TRBJ1-6; 7 bases align to TRBD1. V shed 8 bases and J 7 bases; nucleotides not matched to a gene: 8. CDR1 WNHNN and CDR2 SYGVQD come from the germline V gene (reference sequence). The CDR3 spans 14 residues. The CDR3 sequence is CASDSGTVNSPLHF. Written as DNA, the CDR3 is TGCGCCAGCGATTCCGGGACAGTAAATTCACCCCTCCACTTT.

This clone was seen only a few times. The chain employs TRBV19 and TRBJ2-3; the match to TRBD1 covers 8 bases. Germline values: CDR1 LNHDA, CDR2 SQIVND (reference sequence). The CDR3 runs 16 residues. V lost 3 bases, J lost 1 base, and 6 bases stayed unmatched. The CDR3 nucleotides are TGTGCCAGTAGTATTAACAGGGGGTATCGCACAGATACGCAGTATTTT. Translating gives CASSINRGYRTDTQYF.

J is TRBJ1-3 and V is TRBV28, with D uncertain. Trimming took off 8 bases at V and 0 bases at J, with 11 bases between the two ends. The germline V gene encodes CDR1 MDHEN and CDR2 SYDVKM. The CDR3 is 14 residues long. CDR3 amino acids: CASWVGVSGNTIYF. The CDR3 DNA reads TGTGCCAGCTGGGTTGGAGTCTCTGGAAACACCATATATTTT.

The chain employs TRBV19 and TRBJ2-1, with 9 bases that match TRBD2. The V and J ends lost 5 bases and 3 bases, in that order; junction bases with no gene match: 5. CDR3 length: 15 residues. The germline V gene encodes CDR1 LNHDA and CDR2 SQIVND (reference sequence). The CDR3 bases are TGTGCCAGTAGTCGAGCTAGCGGGGTCTACAATGAGCAGTTCTTC. It codes for CASSRASGVYNEQFF.

This clone occurred once. V and J are TRBV5-1 and TRBJ1-5; TRBD1 matches at 9 bases. V dropped 4 bases and J dropped 6; count of bases not matched to a gene: 8. CDR1 SGHRS and CDR2 YFSETQ come from the germline V gene. CDR3 size: 15 residues. For the CDR3, the DNA is TGCGCCAGCAGCCCCGGGACAGGGCGGTCTCAGCCCCAGCATTTT. Amino acids: CASSPGTGRSQPQHF.

The V call is TRBV15, the J call TRBJ1-5, with 7 bases matching TRBD1. The junction had 11 bases not matched to a gene; V was cut back by 0 bases and J by 6 bases. The CDR3 consists of 17 residues. Looked up from germline, CDR1 is LNHNV and CDR2 is YYDKDF (reference sequence). This CDR3 is CATSREKGARTGQPQHF. DNA for the CDR3: TGTGCCACCAGCAGAGAAAAGGGGGCGAGGACGGGTCAGCCCCAGCATTTT.

V gene TRBV5-4 combines with J gene TRBJ2-7; TRBD1 might be the D (5 bases). Germline V lookup: CDR1 SGHNT, CDR2 YYREEE (reference sequence). Trimming stripped 5 bases from V and 0 bases from J, with 9 bases between. CDR3 length equals 13 residues. The CDR3 sequence is CASSPGYSYEQYF. The CDR3 region has the DNA TGTGCCAGCAGTCCAGGGTACTCCTACGAGCAGTACTTC.

The V and J genes are TRBV7-2 and TRBJ2-2; 7 bases are shared with TRBD2. This CDR3 comprises 14 residues. J was trimmed by 1 base and V by 6 bases; bases with no gene match: 2. Looked up from germline, CDR1 is SGHTA and CDR2 is FQGNSA. The CDR3 sequence: CASRWGGNTGELFF. CDR3 nucleotide sequence: TGTGCCAGCAGGTGGGGGGGGAACACCGGGGAGCTGTTTTTT.

The DNA of the CDR3 is TGCGCCAGCAGTCAATCAGGGGCTCTGGTTGAAGCTTTCTTT. It encodes CASSQSGALVEAFF. This chain uses TRBV23-1 with TRBJ1-1; tentatively, D is TRBD1 (5 bases). TRBV23-1 is assigned to the ORF class and has an uncertain function. The CDR3 runs 14 residues. V shed 0 bases and J shed 7 bases, with 12 bases lying between them.